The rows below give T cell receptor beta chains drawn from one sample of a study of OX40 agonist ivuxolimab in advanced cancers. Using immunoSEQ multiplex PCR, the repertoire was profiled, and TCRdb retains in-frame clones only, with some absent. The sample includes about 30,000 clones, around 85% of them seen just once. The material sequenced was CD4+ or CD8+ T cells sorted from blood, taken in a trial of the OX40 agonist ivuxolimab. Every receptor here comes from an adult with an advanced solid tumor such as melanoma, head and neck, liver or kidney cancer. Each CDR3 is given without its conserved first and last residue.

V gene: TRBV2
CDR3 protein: ASSEVSSYEQY

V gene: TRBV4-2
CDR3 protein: ASSQETTGGPGELF

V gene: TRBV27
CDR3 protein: ASTEGARAF

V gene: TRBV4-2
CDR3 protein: ASSHPSGGVYEQY

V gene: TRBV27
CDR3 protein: ASSPIPGWGARNSPLH

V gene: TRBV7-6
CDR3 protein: ASSGPGQGSYEQY

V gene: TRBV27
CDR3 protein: ASSLGVSLTYEQY

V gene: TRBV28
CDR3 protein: ASSPEQGSNSPLH

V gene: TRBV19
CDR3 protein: ASSIEGGRFYEQY

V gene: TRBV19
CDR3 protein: ASSTRTGGTYNSPLH

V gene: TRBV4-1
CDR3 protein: ASSRGQGSLAEAF

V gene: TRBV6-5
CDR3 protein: AITDRDTYEQY

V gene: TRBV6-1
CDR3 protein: ASKGGGSQDYEQY

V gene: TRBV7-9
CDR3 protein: ASSLGDSYNQPQH

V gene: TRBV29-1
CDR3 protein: SVVEFSDTEAF

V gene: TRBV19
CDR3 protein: ASSMSFGYMDTQY

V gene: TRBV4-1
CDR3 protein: ASSRTGQGAYEQY

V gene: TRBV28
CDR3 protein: ASSFRGGANEQF

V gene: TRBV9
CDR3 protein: ASSVEAGMDTGELF

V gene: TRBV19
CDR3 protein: ASSTRTGLYQPQH

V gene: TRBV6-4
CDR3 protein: ASSEAGGYHEQY

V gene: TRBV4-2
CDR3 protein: ASSQDRAGAYNEQF

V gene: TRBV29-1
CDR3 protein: SVRDEKLF

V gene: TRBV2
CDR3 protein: ASRGLGGNNEQF

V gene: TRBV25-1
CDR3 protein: ASTRDRLNTEAF

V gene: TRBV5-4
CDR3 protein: ASSNRDSSYEQY

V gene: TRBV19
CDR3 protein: ASSIVPGDIQY

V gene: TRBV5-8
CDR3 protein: ASSLAWGDVSYNEQF

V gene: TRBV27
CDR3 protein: ASSTIQGASYGYT

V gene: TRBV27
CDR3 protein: ASSPLDSQETQY

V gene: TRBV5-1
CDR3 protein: ASSFWTGKLF

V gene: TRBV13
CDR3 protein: ASSSTGTKETQY

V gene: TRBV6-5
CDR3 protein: ASTGGGTGELF